Each of the 26 T cell receptor beta chains below was sequenced from the same sample in a study of CD8 T cells in ankylosing spondylitis. MiXCR, run by TCRdb on the 5' RACE reads, gives a single entry per CDR3 protein. The repertoire consists of some 250,000 distinct CDR3 sequences, with 20% to 30% occurring once and the leading ten covering less than 0.75%. Sequencing was carried out using blood, either unsorted or a sorted T cell fraction (not recorded which). The receptors stem from a male donor with ankylosing spondylitis or in good health (not recorded which).

This clonotype was seen at least ten times. The chain couples TRBV3-1 to TRBJ2-7, with D perhaps TRBD1 (6 bases). V gave up 8 bases and J gave up 0 bases, with 8 bases separating them. The CDR3 extends over 12 amino acids. Germline V gives CDR1 LGHDT, CDR2 YNNKEL (reference sequence). CDR3 sequence reads: CASGRGSYEQYF. The DNA of the CDR3 is TGTGCCAGCGGCAGGGGCTCCTACGAGCAGTACTTC.

This clonotype was detected ten times or more. V usage is TRBV29-1 and J usage is TRBJ2-1; unclear D gene. From germline, CDR1 is SQVTM and CDR2 ANQGSEA. Trimming shortened V by 3 bases and J by 6 bases, and 12 bases separated the two germline ends. The CDR3 length is 13 residues. For the CDR3, the DNA is TGCAGCGTTGATCGGCTTGGCATCAATGAGCAGTTCTTC. This codes for CSVDRLGINEQFF.

The chain uses TRBV20-1 and TRBJ2-1, with 10 bases identical to TRBD2. After removal of 0 bases from V and 3 bases from J, the junction contained 2 bases not matched to a gene. The germline V gene has CDR1 DFQATT and CDR2 SNEGSKA (reference sequence). The CDR3 runs 15 residues. The CDR3 here is CSARDASGGYNEQFF. The CDR3, as DNA: TGCAGTGCTAGAGATGCTAGCGGGGGCTACAATGAGCAGTTCTTC.

This sequence joins TRBV29-1 and TRBJ2-4; D ambiguous. Germline V gene data show CDR1 as SQVTM and CDR2 as ANQGSEA. There are 13 residues in the CDR3. Trimming took off 6 bases at V and 0 bases at J, with 9 bases between the two ends. CDR3 sequence reads: CSVSVVAKNIQYF. The CDR3 DNA reads TGCAGCGTATCTGTGGTAGCCAAAAACATTCAGTACTTC. Filled out from reference TRBV29-1 and TRBJ2-4, the complete variable domain reads SAVISQKPSRDICQRGTSLTIQCQVDSQVTMMFWYRQQPGQSLTLIATANQGSEATYESGFVIDKFPISRPNLTFSTLTVSNMSPEDSSIYLCSVSVVAKNIQYFGAGTRLSVL.

This clonotype was counted many times. The CDR3 ends on some other residue instead of the conserved phenylalanine or tryptophan, so this is likely a read error. It is unclear where the CDR3 begins or ends on the DNA, so no DNA is shown, and the CDR3 is as TCRdb lists it. The chain employs TRBV10-2 and TRBJ1-3; no check of the table's D call, TRBD1, against the DNA was made. The germline CDR1 and CDR2 sequences are WSHSY and SAAADI. From its first to its last residue, the CDR3 has 12 amino acids. The chain's CDR3 is CASSADRIPLQV.

The J gene is TRBJ2-5, the V gene TRBV5-6; TRBD1 agrees at 8 bases. From germline, CDR1 is SGHDT and CDR2 YYEEEE. The CDR3 extends over 13 amino acids. V lost 5 bases, J lost 5 bases, and 5 bases stayed unmatched. CDR3 protein: CASSQDRVETQYF. CDR3 in DNA: TGTGCCAGCAGTCAGGACAGGGTTGAGACCCAGTACTTC.

The V call is TRBV12-2, the J call TRBJ2-6; the D segment call TRBD1 is taken from the table without a DNA check. TRBV12-2 corresponds to a pseudogene. This CDR3 is 19 amino acids long. CDR3 protein: CASRFIPGQGSSGANVLTF. The CDR3, as DNA: TGTGCAAGTCGCTTCATTCCGGGACAGGGATCTTCTGGGGCCAACGTCCTGACTTTC.

This clonotype was counted at least ten times. The chain carries TRBV2 and TRBJ2-7; D ambiguous. The CDR3 is 13 amino acids. Trimming removed 4 bases from V and 1 base from J, with 8 bases in between. CDR1 is SNHLY and CDR2 is FYNNEI in the germline V gene. CDR3 sequence: CASSVDLSYEQYF. The CDR3 coding sequence is TGTGCCAGCAGTGTTGACTTATCCTACGAGCAGTACTTC.

This clonotype was counted ten times or more. The chain joins TRBV5-1 to TRBJ1-5, with D uncertain. CDR3 size: 14 residues. The V gene lost 3 bases and the J gene lost 2 bases, with 9 bases spanning the gap. CDR1 and CDR2 (germline): SGHRS, YFSETQ. The CDR3 DNA reads TGCGCCAGCAGCTCGGACGGAGGCAATCAGCCCCAGCATTTT. This codes for CASSSDGGNQPQHF.

This clonotype was seen repeatedly, ten times or more. This chain uses TRBV11-2 with TRBJ2-7; D is possibly TRBD2 (5 bases). V was clipped by 5 bases and J by 7 bases, with 15 bases between them. The CDR3 length is 13 residues. CDR1 is SGHAT and CDR2 is FQNNGV in the germline V gene. The CDR3 loop is CASSQHPADEQYF. The CDR3 DNA follows: TGTGCCAGCAGCCAACACCCAGCGGATGAGCAGTACTTC.

This clonotype was counted ten times or more. The chain couples TRBV29-1 to TRBJ2-5; 7 nucleotides line up with TRBD2. The length of the CDR3 is 11 residues. Losses at the gene ends were 1 base for V and 7 bases for J; bases not matched to a gene: 0. Germline lookup yields CDR1 SQVTM and CDR2 ANQGSEA. CDR3 protein: CSVEGEGTQYF. CDR3 DNA: TGCAGCGTTGAAGGGGAGGGGACCCAGTACTTC.

This clonotype was observed a few times. V is TRBV28 and J is TRBJ2-5; 10 nucleotides match TRBD2. Germline CDR1 reads MDHEN; CDR2 reads SYDVKM. The CDR3 is 15 residues long. Trimming at V came to 4 bases and at J to 9 bases, leaving 11 bases not matched to a gene. CDR3 protein: CASSSITGTSASQYF. The CDR3, as DNA: TGTGCCAGCAGTTCCATCACCGGGACTAGCGCCTCCCAGTACTTC.

The chain has TRBV24-1 and TRBJ1-2, with D maybe TRBD1 (5 bases). Per germline, CDR1 KGHDR and CDR2 SFDVKD. The CDR3 contains 13 residues. The ends were cut back, 0 bases at V and 4 bases at J, with 5 bases in the middle. For the CDR3, the DNA is TGTGCCACCAGTGATTTGGGGGGCTATGGCTACACCTTC. Its protein product is CATSDLGGYGYTF.

The sample holds many counts of this clonotype. Here the CDR3 DNA reads TGTGCCAGCAGCACGGACAGGGAGGGCAATCAGCCCCAGCATTTT. Protein: CASSTDREGNQPQHF. The chain links TRBV12-3 or TRBV12-4 to TRBJ1-5, with TRBD1 identical over 8 bases. The CDR3 loop spans 15 amino acids. V dropped 6 bases and J dropped 2; count of bases not matched to a gene: 6.

The chain uses TRBV24-1 and TRBJ2-1; D remains unclear. Germline CDR1 and CDR2: KGHDR and SFDVKD. The CDR3 length is 14 residues. V gave up 1 base and J gave up 7 bases, with 10 bases separating them. CDR3 loop: CATSDFLAANEQFF. The CDR3 coding sequence is TGTGCCACCAGTGATTTCTTGGCGGCTAATGAGCAGTTCTTC.

This clonotype was seen at least ten times. The CDR3 spells CASSYRIPGLRGQPQHF. Written as DNA, the CDR3 is TGTGCCAGCAGTTATCGGATCCCGGGACTTAGGGGACAGCCCCAGCATTTT. The chain employs TRBV12-3 or TRBV12-4 and TRBJ1-5, with D maybe TRBD1 (5 bases). The CDR3 consists of 17 residues. The V gene lost 4 bases and the J gene lost 7 bases, with 23 bases spanning the gap.

The V and J genes are TRBV12-3 or TRBV12-4 and TRBJ1-1, with D perhaps matching TRBD1 (6 bases). CDR3 size: 12 residues. V was clipped by 3 bases and J by 8 bases, with 10 bases between them. The CDR3 spells CASSFGQGEAFF. The CDR3 DNA follows: TGTGCCAGCAGTTTTGGTCAGGGGGAAGCTTTCTTT.

The CDR3 reads CASSLGPSPSYNEQFF. The CDR3 nucleotides read TGTGCCAGCAGCTTAGGACCCTCACCCTCCTACAATGAGCAGTTCTTC. The V and J genes are TRBV7-6 and TRBJ2-1, with D unresolved. V lost 1 base to trimming and J lost 0 bases, with 10 bases between them. The germline V gene has CDR1 SGHVS and CDR2 FNYEAQ. The CDR3 contains 16 residues.

This clonotype was counted ten times or more. The CDR3 region has the DNA TGCAGTGCTAGAGACTTGGCGGGGGGACAAGAGACCCAGTACTTC. Its translation is CSARDLAGGQETQYF. This chain joins TRBV20-1 and TRBJ2-5; 8 positions match TRBD2. The CDR3 has 15 residues. Germline CDR1 reads DFQATT; CDR2 reads SNEGSKA (reference sequence). The junction had 5 bases not matched to a gene; V was cut back by 0 bases and J by 2 bases.

The table lists this clonotype with many counts. The V gene is TRBV29-1, the J gene TRBJ2-3; the D gene could be TRBD1 or TRBD2 (6 bases each). V was trimmed by 3 bases and J by 6 bases, leaving 16 bases between them. The CDR3 loop spans 14 amino acids. From germline, CDR1 is SQVTM and CDR2 ANQGSEA. The CDR3, as DNA: TGCAGCGTTGAGGGGGGAAAAGGGGGGGATACGCAGTATTTT. It specifies CSVEGGKGGDTQYF.

The sample holds many counts of this clonotype. J is TRBJ2-7 and V is TRBV6-1, with D possibly being TRBD1 (6 bases). Germline assignment: CDR1 MNHNS and CDR2 SASEGT. The ends were cut back, 5 bases at V and 8 bases at J, with 16 bases in the middle. The CDR3 has 13 residues. The CDR3 coding sequence is TGTGCCAGCAGTCCCACAGGGTTAGGGCAGCAGTACTTC. Translating it yields CASSPTGLGQQYF.

This clonotype has only a few counts. The chain joins TRBV12-3 or TRBV12-4 to TRBJ2-7; 8 bases map to TRBD1. The V gene end was trimmed by 4 bases and the J gene end by 6 bases; junction bases not matched to a gene: 5. The CDR3 loop spans 13 amino acids. Written as DNA, the CDR3 is TGTGCCAGCAGTTCCATCCAGGGGGCCGAGCAGTACTTC. This translates into CASSSIQGAEQYF.

At least ten counts were recorded for this clonotype. Written as DNA, the CDR3 is TGCAGTGTGTGGGGGAAGGGGGAGACCCAGTACTTC. Translated, it gives CSVWGKGETQYF. This chain links TRBV20-1 with TRBJ2-5, with D tentatively TRBD1 or TRBD2 (5 bases each). Germline V gives CDR1 DFQATT, CDR2 SNEGSKA (reference sequence). V lost 7 bases and J 5 bases, leaving 14 bases between the germline ends. The CDR3 spans 12 residues.

The chain is built from TRBV27 and TRBJ2-5, with D unresolved. This CDR3 spans 13 amino acids. V was pared by 4 bases and J by 5 bases, with 11 bases between. Germline values: CDR1 MNHEY, CDR2 SMNVEV (reference sequence). The CDR3 nucleotides read TGTGCCAGCAGTTATCGGTCCGAGGAGACCCAGTACTTC. This encodes CASSYRSEETQYF.

This chain connects TRBV20-1 to TRBJ1-2; 8 bases map to TRBD1. With V trimmed by 4 bases and J by 0 bases, 1 base remained unmatched. This CDR3 region has 13 residues. CDR1 is DFQATT, CDR2 SNEGSKA, per germline (reference sequence). CDR3 residues: CSATGGANYGYTF. CDR3 bases: TGCAGTGCTACAGGGGGCGCTAACTATGGCTACACCTTC.

This clonotype was seen many times. This chain connects TRBV20-1 to TRBJ2-5; TRBD2 aligns across 8 bases. V was clipped by 6 bases and J by 1 base; unmatched bases: 7. Looked up from germline, CDR1 is DFQATT and CDR2 is SNEGSKA (reference sequence). This CDR3 is 14 amino acids long. DNA for the CDR3: TGCAGTGCAGCGGGGGCGGGGCCCCAAGAGACCCAGTACTTC. It translates to CSAAGAGPQETQYF.